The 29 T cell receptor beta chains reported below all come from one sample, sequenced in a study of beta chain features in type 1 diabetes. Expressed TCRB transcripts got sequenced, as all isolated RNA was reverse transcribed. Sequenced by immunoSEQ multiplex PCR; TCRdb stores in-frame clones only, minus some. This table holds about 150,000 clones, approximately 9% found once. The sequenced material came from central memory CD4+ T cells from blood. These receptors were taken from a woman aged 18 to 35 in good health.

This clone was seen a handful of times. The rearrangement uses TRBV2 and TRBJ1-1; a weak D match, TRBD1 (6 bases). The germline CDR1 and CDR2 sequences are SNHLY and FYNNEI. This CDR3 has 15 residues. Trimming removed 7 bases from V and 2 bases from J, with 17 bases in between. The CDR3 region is CASTEGRGTNTEAFF. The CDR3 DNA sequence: TGTGCCAGCACTGAGGGCAGGGGAACTAACACTGAAGCTTTCTTT.

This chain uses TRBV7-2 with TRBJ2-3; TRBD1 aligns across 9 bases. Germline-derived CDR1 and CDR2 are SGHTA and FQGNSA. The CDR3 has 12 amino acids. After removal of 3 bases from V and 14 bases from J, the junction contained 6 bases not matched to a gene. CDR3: CASSFRDRVPYF. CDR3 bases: TGTGCCAGCAGCTTCCGGGACAGGGTACCGTATTTT.

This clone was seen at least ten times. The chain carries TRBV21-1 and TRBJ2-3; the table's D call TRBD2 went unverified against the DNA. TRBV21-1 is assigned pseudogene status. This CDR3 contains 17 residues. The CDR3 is CASSNLEVGLAADTQYF. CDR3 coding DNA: TGTGCCAGCAGCAACCTAGAGGTAGGACTAGCTGCAGATACGCAGTATTTT.

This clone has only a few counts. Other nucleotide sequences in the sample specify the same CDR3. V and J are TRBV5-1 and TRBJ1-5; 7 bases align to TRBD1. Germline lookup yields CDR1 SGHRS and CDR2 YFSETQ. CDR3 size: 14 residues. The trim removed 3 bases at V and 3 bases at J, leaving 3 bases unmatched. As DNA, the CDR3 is TGCGCCAGCAGCTCGGGACAGCCCAATCAGCCCCAGCATTTT. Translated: CASSSGQPNQPQHF.

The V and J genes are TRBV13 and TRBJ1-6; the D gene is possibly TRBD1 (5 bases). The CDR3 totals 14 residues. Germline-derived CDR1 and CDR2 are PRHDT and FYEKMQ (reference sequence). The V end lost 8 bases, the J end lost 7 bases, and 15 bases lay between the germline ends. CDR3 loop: CASCPRATNSPLHF. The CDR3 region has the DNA TGTGCCAGCTGCCCCAGGGCTACGAATTCACCCCTCCACTTT.

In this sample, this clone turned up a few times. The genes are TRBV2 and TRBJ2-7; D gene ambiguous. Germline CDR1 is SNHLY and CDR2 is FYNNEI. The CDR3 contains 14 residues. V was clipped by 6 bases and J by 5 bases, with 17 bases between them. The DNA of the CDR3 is TGTGCCAGCAGATCCACGTCCCAGGCTGACGAGCAGTACTTC. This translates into CASRSTSQADEQYF. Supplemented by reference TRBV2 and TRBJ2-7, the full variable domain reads EPEVTQTPSHQVTQMGQEVILRCVPISNHLYFYWYRQILGQKVEFLVSFYNNEISEKSEIFDDQFSVERPDGSNFTLKIRSTKLEDSAMYFCASRSTSQADEQYFGPGTRLTVT.

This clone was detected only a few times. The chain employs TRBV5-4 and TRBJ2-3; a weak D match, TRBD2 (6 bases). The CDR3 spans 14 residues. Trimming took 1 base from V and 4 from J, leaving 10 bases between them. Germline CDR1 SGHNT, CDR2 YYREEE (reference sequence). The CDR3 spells CASSLTSSADTQYF. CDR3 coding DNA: TGTGCCAGCAGCTTGACTAGCAGCGCAGATACGCAGTATTTT. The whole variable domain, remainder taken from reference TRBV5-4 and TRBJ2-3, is ETGVTQSPTHLIKTRGQQVTLRCSSQSGHNTVSWYQQALGQGPQFIFQYYREEENGRGNFPPRFSGLQFPNYSSELNVNALELDDSALYLCASSLTSSADTQYFGPGTRLTVL.

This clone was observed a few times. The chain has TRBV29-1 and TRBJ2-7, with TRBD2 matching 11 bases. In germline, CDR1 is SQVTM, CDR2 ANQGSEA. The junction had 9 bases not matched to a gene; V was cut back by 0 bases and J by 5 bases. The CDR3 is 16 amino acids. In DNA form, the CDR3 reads TGCAGCGTTGAAGATACGCTAGCGGGAGGATCGCACGAGCAGTACTTC. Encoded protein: CSVEDTLAGGSHEQYF.

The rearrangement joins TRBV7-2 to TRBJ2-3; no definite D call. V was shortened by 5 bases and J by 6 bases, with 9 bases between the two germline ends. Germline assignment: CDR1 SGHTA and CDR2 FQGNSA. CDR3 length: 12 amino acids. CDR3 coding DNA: TGTGCCAGCAGCCCGTTCTCGGATACGCAGTATTTT. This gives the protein CASSPFSDTQYF.

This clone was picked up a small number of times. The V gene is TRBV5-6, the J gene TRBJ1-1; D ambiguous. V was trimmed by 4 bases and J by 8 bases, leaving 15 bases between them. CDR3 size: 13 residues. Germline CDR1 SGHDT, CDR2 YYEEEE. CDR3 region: CASSPRRQGEAFF. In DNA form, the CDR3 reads TGTGCCAGCAGCCCAAGGAGGCAAGGCGAAGCTTTCTTT. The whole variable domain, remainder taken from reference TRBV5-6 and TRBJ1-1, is DAGVTQSPTHLIKTRGQQVTLRCSPKSGHDTVSWYQQALGQGPQFIFQYYEEEERQRGNFPDRFSGHQFPNYSSELNVNALLLGDSALYLCASSPRRQGEAFFGQGTRLTVV.

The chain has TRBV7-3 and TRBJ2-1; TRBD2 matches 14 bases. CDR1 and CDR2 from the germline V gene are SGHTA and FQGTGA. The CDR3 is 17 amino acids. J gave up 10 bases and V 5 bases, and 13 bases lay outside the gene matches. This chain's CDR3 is CASSPTTTSGGAGEQFF. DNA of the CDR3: TGTGCCAGCAGCCCTACCACGACTAGCGGGGGGGCTGGAGAGCAGTTCTTC.

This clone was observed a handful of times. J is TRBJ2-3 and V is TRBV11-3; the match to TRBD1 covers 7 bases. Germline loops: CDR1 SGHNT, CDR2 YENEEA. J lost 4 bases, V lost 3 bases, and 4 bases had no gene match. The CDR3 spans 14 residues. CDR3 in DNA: TGTGCCAGCAGCTTGACAGGGCGGCCAGATACGCAGTATTTT. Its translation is CASSLTGRPDTQYF.

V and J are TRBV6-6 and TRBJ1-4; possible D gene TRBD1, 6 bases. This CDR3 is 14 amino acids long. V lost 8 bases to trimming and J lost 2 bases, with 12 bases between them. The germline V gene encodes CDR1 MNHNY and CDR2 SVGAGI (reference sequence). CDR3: CASRNRDTNEKLFF. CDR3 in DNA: TGTGCCAGCCGAAACAGGGATACTAATGAAAAACTGTTTTTT.

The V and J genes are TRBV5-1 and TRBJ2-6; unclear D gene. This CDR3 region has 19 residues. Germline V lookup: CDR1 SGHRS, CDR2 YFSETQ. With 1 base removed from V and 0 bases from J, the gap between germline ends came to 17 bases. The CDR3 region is CASSLYSGKESSGANVLTF. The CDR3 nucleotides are TGCGCCAGCAGCTTGTATAGTGGTAAGGAGTCCTCTGGGGCCAACGTCCTGACTTTC.

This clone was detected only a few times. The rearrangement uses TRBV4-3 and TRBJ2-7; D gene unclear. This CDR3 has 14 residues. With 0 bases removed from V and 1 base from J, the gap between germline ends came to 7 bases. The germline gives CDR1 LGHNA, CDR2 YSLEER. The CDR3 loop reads CASSQEAQSYEQYF. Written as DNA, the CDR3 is TGCGCCAGCAGCCAAGAGGCCCAGTCCTACGAGCAGTACTTC.

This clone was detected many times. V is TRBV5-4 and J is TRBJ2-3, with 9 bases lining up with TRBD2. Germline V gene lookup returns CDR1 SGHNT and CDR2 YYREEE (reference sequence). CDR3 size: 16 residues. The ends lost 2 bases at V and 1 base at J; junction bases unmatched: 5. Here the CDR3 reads CASSFRAGGGTDTQYF. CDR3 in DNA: TGTGCCAGCAGCTTTAGAGCGGGGGGCGGCACAGATACGCAGTATTTT.

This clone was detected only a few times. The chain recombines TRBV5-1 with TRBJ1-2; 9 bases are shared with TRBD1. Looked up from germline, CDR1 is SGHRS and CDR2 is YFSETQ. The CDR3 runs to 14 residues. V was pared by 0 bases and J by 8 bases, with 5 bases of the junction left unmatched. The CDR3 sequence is CASSLAMDRGGYTF. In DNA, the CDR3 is TGCGCCAGCAGCTTGGCCATGGACAGGGGCGGCTACACCTTC.

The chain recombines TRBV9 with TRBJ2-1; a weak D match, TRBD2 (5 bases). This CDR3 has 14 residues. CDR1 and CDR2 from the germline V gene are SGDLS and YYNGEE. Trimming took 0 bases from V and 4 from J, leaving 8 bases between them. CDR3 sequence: CASSVGDYYNEQFF. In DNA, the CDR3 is TGTGCCAGCAGCGTAGGCGACTATTACAATGAGCAGTTCTTC.

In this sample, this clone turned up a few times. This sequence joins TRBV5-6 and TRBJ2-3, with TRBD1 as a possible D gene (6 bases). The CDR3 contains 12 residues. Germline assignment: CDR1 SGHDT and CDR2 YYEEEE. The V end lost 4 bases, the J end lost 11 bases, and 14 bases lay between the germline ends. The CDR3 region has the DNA TGTGCCAGCAGCGAACAGGGAACGAAGCAGTATTTT. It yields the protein CASSEQGTKQYF.

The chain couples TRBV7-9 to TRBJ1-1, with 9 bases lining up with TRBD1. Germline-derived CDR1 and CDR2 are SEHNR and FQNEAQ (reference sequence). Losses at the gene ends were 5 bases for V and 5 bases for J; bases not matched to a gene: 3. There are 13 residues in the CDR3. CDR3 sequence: CASSQGTGTEAFF. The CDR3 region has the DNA TGTGCCAGCAGCCAAGGGACAGGGACTGAAGCTTTCTTT.

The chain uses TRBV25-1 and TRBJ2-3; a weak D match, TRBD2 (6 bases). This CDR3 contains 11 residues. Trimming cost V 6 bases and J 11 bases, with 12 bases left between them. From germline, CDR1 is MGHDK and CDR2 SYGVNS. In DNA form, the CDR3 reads TGTGCCAGCAGCGGGGAGGAGTTGCAGTATTTT. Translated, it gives CASSGEELQYF.

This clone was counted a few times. The chain's CDR3 is CASLRAESYNEQFF. DNA of the CDR3: TGTGCCAGCCTTCGAGCGGAGTCCTACAATGAGCAGTTCTTC. V and J are TRBV7-9 and TRBJ2-1, with D perhaps TRBD2 (5 bases). This CDR3 is 14 amino acids long. Trimming pared 8 bases from V and 1 base from J, leaving 12 bases between. The V gene's germline CDR1 is SEHNR and CDR2 FQNEAQ (reference sequence).

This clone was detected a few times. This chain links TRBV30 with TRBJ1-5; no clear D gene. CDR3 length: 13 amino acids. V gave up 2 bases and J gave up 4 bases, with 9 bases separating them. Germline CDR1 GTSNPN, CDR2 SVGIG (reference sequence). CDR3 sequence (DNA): TGTGCCTGGAGTTTCGGAGGGAATCAGCCCCAGCATTTT. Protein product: CAWSFGGNQPQHF.

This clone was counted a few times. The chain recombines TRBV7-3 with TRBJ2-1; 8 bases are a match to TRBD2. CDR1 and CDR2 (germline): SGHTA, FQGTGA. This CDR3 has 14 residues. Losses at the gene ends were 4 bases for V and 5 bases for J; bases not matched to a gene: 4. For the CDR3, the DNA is TGTGCCAGCAGCTGGAGCGGGGGTAACAATGAGCAGTTCTTC. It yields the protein CASSWSGGNNEQFF.

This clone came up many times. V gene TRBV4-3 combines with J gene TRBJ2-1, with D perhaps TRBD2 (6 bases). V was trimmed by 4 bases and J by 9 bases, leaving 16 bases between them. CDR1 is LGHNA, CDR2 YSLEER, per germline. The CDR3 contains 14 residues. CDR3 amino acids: CASSPAGPSTEQFF. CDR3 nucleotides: TGCGCCAGCAGCCCAGCGGGCCCGTCCACTGAGCAGTTCTTC.

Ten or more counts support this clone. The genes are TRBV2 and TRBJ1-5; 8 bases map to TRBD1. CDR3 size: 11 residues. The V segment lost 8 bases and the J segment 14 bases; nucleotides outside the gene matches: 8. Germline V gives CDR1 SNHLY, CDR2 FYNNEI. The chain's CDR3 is CASGTGPRKHF. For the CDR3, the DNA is TGTGCCAGCGGGACAGGTCCGAGGAAGCATTTT.

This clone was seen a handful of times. This CDR3 is CASTRQGVNNEQFF. As DNA, the CDR3 is TGCGCCAGCACTCGACAGGGGGTTAACAATGAGCAGTTCTTC. V usage is TRBV5-1 and J usage is TRBJ2-1; TRBD1 matches 9 bases. Germline V lookup: CDR1 SGHRS, CDR2 YFSETQ. The V and J ends lost 6 bases and 5 bases, in that order; junction bases with no gene match: 6. The CDR3 is 14 amino acids. Looking up the rest from reference TRBV5-1 and TRBJ2-1 gives the full variable domain: KAGVTQTPRYLIKTRGQQVTLSCSPISGHRSVSWYQQTPGQGLQFLFEYFSETQRNKGNFPGRFSGRQFSNSRSEMNVSTLELGDSALYLCASTRQGVNNEQFFGPGTRLTVL.

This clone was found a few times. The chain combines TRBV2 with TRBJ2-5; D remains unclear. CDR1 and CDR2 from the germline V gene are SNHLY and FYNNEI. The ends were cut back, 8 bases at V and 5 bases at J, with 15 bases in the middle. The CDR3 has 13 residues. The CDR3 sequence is CASHDTGLETQYF. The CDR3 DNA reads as TGTGCCAGCCATGACACTGGCCTTGAGACCCAGTACTTC.

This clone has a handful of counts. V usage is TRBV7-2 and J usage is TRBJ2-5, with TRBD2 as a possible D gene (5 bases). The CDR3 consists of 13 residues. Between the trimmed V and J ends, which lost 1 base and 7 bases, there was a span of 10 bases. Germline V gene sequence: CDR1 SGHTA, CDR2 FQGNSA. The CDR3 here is CASSLGERATQYF. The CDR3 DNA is TGTGCCAGCAGCTTAGGCGAGAGGGCGACCCAGTACTTC.